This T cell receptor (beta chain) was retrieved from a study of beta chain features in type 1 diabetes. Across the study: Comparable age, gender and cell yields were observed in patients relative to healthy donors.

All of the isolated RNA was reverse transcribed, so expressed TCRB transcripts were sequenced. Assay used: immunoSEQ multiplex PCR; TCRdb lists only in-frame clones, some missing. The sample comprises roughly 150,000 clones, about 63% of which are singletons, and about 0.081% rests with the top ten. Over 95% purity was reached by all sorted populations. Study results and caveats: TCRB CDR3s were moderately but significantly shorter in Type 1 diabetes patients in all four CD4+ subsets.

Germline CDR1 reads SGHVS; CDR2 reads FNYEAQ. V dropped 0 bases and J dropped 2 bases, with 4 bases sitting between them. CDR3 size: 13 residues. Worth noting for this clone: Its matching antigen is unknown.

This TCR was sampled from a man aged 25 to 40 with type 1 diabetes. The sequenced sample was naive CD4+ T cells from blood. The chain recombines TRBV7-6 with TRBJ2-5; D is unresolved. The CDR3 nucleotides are TGTGCCAGCAGCTTAGCACAGCAAGAGACCCAGTACTTC. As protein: CASSLAQQETQYF.